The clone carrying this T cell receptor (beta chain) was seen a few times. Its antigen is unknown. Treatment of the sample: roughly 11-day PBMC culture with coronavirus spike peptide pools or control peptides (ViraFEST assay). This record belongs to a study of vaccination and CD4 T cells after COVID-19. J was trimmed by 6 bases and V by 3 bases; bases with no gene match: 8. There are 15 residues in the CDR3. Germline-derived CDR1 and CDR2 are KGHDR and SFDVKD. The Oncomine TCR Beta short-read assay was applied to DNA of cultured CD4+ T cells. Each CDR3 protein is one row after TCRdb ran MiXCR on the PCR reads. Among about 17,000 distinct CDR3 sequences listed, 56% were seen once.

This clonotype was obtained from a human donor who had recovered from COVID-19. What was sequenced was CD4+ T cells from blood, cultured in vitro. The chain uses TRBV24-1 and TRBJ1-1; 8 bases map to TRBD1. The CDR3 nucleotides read TGTGCCACCAGTGATACGACAGGGGCAGTTGCTGAAGCTTTCTTT. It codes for CATSDTTGAVAEAFF.